Described below is a single TCR beta chain sequence and its context. V shed 1 base and J 1 base; nucleotides not matched to a gene: 1. This CDR3 has 14 amino acids. Germline CDR1 and CDR2: LGHNA and YNFKEQ. The repertoire was sequenced with immunoSEQ multiplex PCR; TCRdb's copy has only in-frame clones and lacks some. The sample lists 200,000 to 250,000 clones, more than 80% occurring once. This specimen belongs to a study of blood T cell repertoires in COVID-19. Study at large: From the United States, Italy and Spain came samples of acute and convalescent COVID-19. T cells, B-cell-depleted T cells, or PBMCs provided the cDNA or gDNA that served as material.

Patients in Seattle were enrolled during active infection, then followed longitudinally. This clonotype was sampled from a man aged 25 to 45 with COVID-19, enrolled during active disease. The chain joins TRBV4-2 to TRBJ2-7; 7 bases match TRBD1. Sequencing was performed on peripheral blood. CDR3 in DNA: TGTGCCAGCAGCCAAGGGGACAGATCCTACGAGCAGTACTTC. This gives the protein CASSQGDRSYEQYF.